The following is a TCR beta chain sequence with its context. The data derive from a study of blood T cell repertoires in COVID-19. Per the germline V gene, CDR1 is MNHEY and CDR2 is SVGAGI. The CDR3 sequence is 15 residues long. Trimming took off 6 bases at V and 5 bases at J, with 17 bases between the two ends. Assay: immunoSEQ multiplex PCR; the TCRdb copy retains only in-frame clones and omits some. The profile shows 130,000 or so clones, about 90% of them singletons. The chain recombines TRBV6-5 with TRBJ2-1; weak D call: TRBD1 (6 bases). Sequencing was carried out using peripheral blood. This TCR was recovered from a man aged 55 to 69 with active or convalescent COVID-19. CDR3 nucleotides: TGTGCCAGCAGGGGAACCCTTGGGGACAACAATGAGCAGTTCTTC. This sequence encodes CASRGTLGDNNEQFF.